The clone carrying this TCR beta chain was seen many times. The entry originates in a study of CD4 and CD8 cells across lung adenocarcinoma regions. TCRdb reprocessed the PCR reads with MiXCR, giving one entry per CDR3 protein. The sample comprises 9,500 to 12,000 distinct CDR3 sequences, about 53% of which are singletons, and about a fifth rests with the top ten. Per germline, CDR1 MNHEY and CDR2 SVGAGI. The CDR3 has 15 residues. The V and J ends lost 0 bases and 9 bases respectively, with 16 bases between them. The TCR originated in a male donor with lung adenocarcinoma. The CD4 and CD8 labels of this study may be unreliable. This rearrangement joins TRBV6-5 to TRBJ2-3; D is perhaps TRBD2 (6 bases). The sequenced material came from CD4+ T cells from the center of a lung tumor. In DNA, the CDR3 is TGTGCCAGCAGTTACTCGCCAGGCGGGGTAGCGACGCAGTATTTT. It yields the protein CASSYSPGGVATQYF.